The sequence of this T cell receptor beta chain was determined in a study of T cell clusters in autoimmune cytopenias. In the study overall: TRB sequencing had a median around 52,000 reads and 2,500 or so distinct clonotypes per sample.

The CDR3 has 14 amino acids. CDR1 and CDR2 from the germline V gene are SGHVS and FNYEAQ. Multiplex touch-down PCR amplified TRB using TRB-A and TRB-B pools in one tube. TCRdb reprocessed the multiplex PCR reads, with one entry per CDR3 protein and no DNA. This listing includes 5,500 to 7,500 distinct CDR3 sequences. TRB was amplified from 250 ng of peripheral blood genomic DNA per sample. This sample also appeared in a second study, on T cell repertoires in aging, cancer and after chemotherapy. From that report: Median generation probability rose over the chemotherapy interval in each cancer cohort, suggesting rebound thymic output.

This chain joins TRBV7-6 and TRBJ2-7; the TRBD1 assignment by TCRdb is unverifiable without DNA. Sequencing input: peripheral blood. This TCR was sampled from a human donor in good health. CDR3 loop: CASSLGGQASAQYF.